The 17 T cell receptor beta chains below come from one sample, sequenced in a study of radiotherapy plus CTLA-4 blockade in lung cancer. Here immunoSEQ multiplex PCR was the method, and the copy in TCRdb shows in-frame clones only, minus some. The data show around 30,000 clones, roughly 79% seen once. Sequences were derived from peripheral blood, sampled from a patient treated with radiotherapy plus ipilimumab. Every receptor here comes from a human donor with non-small cell lung cancer that progressed on radiotherapy plus ipilimumab.

The V and J genes are TRBV4-2 and TRBJ1-4; TRBD1 matches at 7 bases. The length of the CDR3 is 18 residues. Germline-derived CDR1 and CDR2 are LGHNA and YNFKEQ. J lost 5 bases, V lost 1 base, and 13 bases had no gene match. CDR3 region: CASSQAPGPTGPNEKLFF. Written as DNA, the CDR3 is TGTGCCAGCAGCCAAGCCCCGGGGCCGACAGGGCCAAATGAAAAACTGTTTTTT.

The V gene is TRBV7-9, the J gene TRBJ2-1; the match to TRBD2 covers 8 bases. The germline gives CDR1 SEHNR, CDR2 FQNEAQ (reference sequence). The CDR3 totals 14 residues. Trimming at V came to 1 base and at J to 9 bases, leaving 5 bases not matched to a gene. The CDR3 bases are TGTGCCAGCAGCTTAGGAGGACTAGCAAGTGAGCAGTTCTTC. The encoded protein is CASSLGGLASEQFF.

In its sample, this clone was seen once. The chain has TRBV5-6 and TRBJ2-7, with 11 bases identical to TRBD2. The V gene end was trimmed by 4 bases and the J gene end by 1 base; junction bases not matched to a gene: 7. The CDR3 extends over 16 amino acids. Germline V gene data show CDR1 as SGHDT and CDR2 as YYEEEE. CDR3 region: CASSQGLAAPSYEQYF. The DNA for the CDR3 is TGTGCCAGCAGCCAGGGACTAGCGGCACCTTCCTACGAGCAGTACTTC.

The rearrangement uses TRBV11-3 and TRBJ2-2, with D unclear. V lost 0 bases, J lost 7 bases, and 6 bases lay in between. The CDR3 runs to 13 residues. Per the germline V gene, CDR1 is SGHNT and CDR2 is YENEEA. The CDR3 is CASSLEVGGELFF. In nucleotides, the CDR3 is TGTGCCAGCAGCTTAGAGGTTGGCGGGGAGCTGTTTTTT.

V usage is TRBV29-1 and J usage is TRBJ2-3; TRBD1 matches at 7 bases. This CDR3 is 12 amino acids long. V shed 7 bases, J shed 4 bases, and the junction held 5 bases outside the gene matches. Germline CDR1 and CDR2: SQVTM and ANQGSEA. The CDR3 nucleotides are TGCAGCGCTACAGGGGCCGCAGATACGCAGTATTTT. Protein sequence: CSATGAADTQYF.

This chain connects TRBV25-1 to TRBJ1-2; a possible D gene is TRBD1 (5 bases). The V end was cut by 6 bases, the J end by 3 bases, with 17 bases between. The CDR3 length is 15 residues. Germline V lookup: CDR1 MGHDK, CDR2 SYGVNS. CDR3 DNA: TGTGCCAGCAGCCAAGCGGGACGGCTCTACTATGGCTACACCTTC. Encoded protein: CASSQAGRLYYGYTF.

This clone appeared a few times. The chain links TRBV6-6 to TRBJ1-1; D call uncertain. Trimming cost V 2 bases and J 1 base, with 5 bases left between them. CDR1 is MNHNY and CDR2 is SVGAGI in the germline V gene (reference sequence). The CDR3 loop spans 13 amino acids. The CDR3 region is CASSYAENTEAFF. The CDR3 DNA is TGTGCCAGCAGTTACGCCGAGAACACTGAAGCTTTCTTT.

The chain employs TRBV28 and TRBJ1-2; D gene ambiguous. The CDR3 totals 14 residues. Looked up from germline, CDR1 is MDHEN and CDR2 is SYDVKM. Trimming took 2 bases from V and 2 from J, leaving 9 bases between them. The CDR3 DNA is TGTGCCAGCAGTTTAGGCCATTTAAACTATGGCTACACCTTC. It codes for CASSLGHLNYGYTF.

The chain couples TRBV11-1 to TRBJ2-7; 7 bases agree with TRBD1. Germline V gene data show CDR1 as SGHAT and CDR2 as FQDESV (reference sequence). This CDR3 is built from 15 residues. V dropped 5 bases and J dropped 0; count of bases not matched to a gene: 7. The CDR3: CASSVGQVGSYEQYF. CDR3 DNA: TGTGCCAGCAGCGTCGGACAGGTGGGCTCCTACGAGCAGTACTTC.

The genes are TRBV19 and TRBJ2-1, with D tentatively TRBD2 (6 bases). V was pared by 5 bases and J by 12 bases, with 11 bases between. The CDR3 is 11 amino acids. Germline V gives CDR1 LNHDA, CDR2 SQIVND (reference sequence). As DNA, the CDR3 is TGTGCCAGTAGTTGGACGGGAGCGCAGTTCTTC. It translates to CASSWTGAQFF.

This chain connects TRBV5-6 to TRBJ2-7; D perhaps matches TRBD2 (6 bases). With 0 bases removed from V and 0 bases from J, the gap between germline ends came to 13 bases. The germline V gene has CDR1 SGHDT and CDR2 YYEEEE. The CDR3 runs 16 residues. The CDR3 loop is CASSLVGAGSSYEQYF. The CDR3 DNA is TGTGCCAGCAGCTTGGTAGGGGCGGGGAGCTCCTACGAGCAGTACTTC.

This clone has just a few counts. This rearrangement joins TRBV4-1 to TRBJ2-5; D remains unclear. Trimming removed 1 base at V and 3 bases at J, with 6 bases between. The CDR3 extends over 13 amino acids. From germline, CDR1 is MGHRA and CDR2 YSYEKL. CDR3 region: CASSQVLEETQYF. DNA for the CDR3: TGCGCCAGCAGCCAAGTCTTGGAAGAGACCCAGTACTTC.

The CDR3 DNA follows: TGTGCTAGTGGTTTGGGCCAGTCCGGCTATGGCTACACCTTC. Translating it yields CASGLGQSGYGYTF. The chain links TRBV12-5 to TRBJ1-2; D not resolved. This CDR3 region has 14 residues. The V gene lost 1 base and the J gene lost 4 bases, with 10 bases spanning the gap. In germline, CDR1 is LGHNT, CDR2 FRNRAP.

The gene calls are TRBV2 and TRBJ2-7; 10 bases are shared with TRBD1. V gave up 4 bases and J gave up 5 bases; unmatched junction bases: 2. The CDR3 has 13 residues. In germline, CDR1 is SNHLY, CDR2 FYNNEI. CDR3 residues: CASSGGTGDEQYF. For the CDR3, the DNA is TGTGCCAGCAGTGGCGGGACAGGGGACGAGCAGTACTTC.

This chain connects TRBV28 to TRBJ2-1; no clear D gene. Trimming shortened V by 11 bases and J by 0 bases, and 14 bases separated the two germline ends. CDR1 and CDR2 (germline): MDHEN, SYDVKM. This CDR3 contains 14 residues. The CDR3, as DNA: TGTGCCGGTGGACCCGTGAGCTCCTACAATGAGCAGTTCTTC. Residues: CAGGPVSSYNEQFF.

As DNA, the CDR3 is TGTGCCAGCAGCCGAGGAGGCAGGGGGAACACCGGGGAGCTGTTTTTT. The encoded protein is CASSRGGRGNTGELFF. The chain couples TRBV5-4 to TRBJ2-2; the D gene is possibly TRBD1 (6 bases). V was cut by 4 bases and J by 1 base, with 14 bases left in between. Germline-derived CDR1 and CDR2 are SGHNT and YYREEE (reference sequence). The CDR3 contains 16 residues.

This clone was detected once. The genes are TRBV4-1 and TRBJ1-1, with D possibly TRBD1 on 5 matching bases. Germline assignment: CDR1 MGHRA and CDR2 YSYEKL. V lost 1 base, J lost 1 base, and 22 bases lay in between. The CDR3 is 19 residues long. The CDR3 DNA reads as TGCGCCAGCAGCCAAGCATCGGGGGTCAGGAGGACGTCGAACACTGAAGCTTTCTTT. Protein sequence: CASSQASGVRRTSNTEAFF.